This TCR beta chain was identified during a study of blood T cell repertoires in COVID-19. Data came from immunoSEQ multiplex PCR; TCRdb stores just in-frame clones and leaves some out. In the table there are about 120,000 clones, around 81% of which are singletons. The CDR3 extends over 16 amino acids. CDR1 and CDR2 (germline): SGHAT, FQNNGV. V was clipped by 5 bases and J by 7 bases, with 18 bases between them. This rearrangement joins TRBV11-2 to TRBJ1-6; maybe TRBD1 (5 bases). This sequence was found in a man in his thirties or forties with COVID-19, enrolled during active disease. The source material was peripheral blood. CDR3 sequence: CASSPVKGVGNSPLHF. For the CDR3, the DNA is TGTGCCAGCAGCCCGGTAAAAGGGGTAGGAAATTCACCCCTCCACTTT.